This TCR beta chain was identified during a study of cytomegalovirus exposure and HLA in healthy donors. The overall study: Clustering assigned 81% of the approximately 370 genotyped donors to the Caucasian-associated ancestry cluster. Regarding the study as a whole: Per a later analysis, approximately 16,000 TCR beta sequences showed association with HLA alleles at 0.05 false discovery rate. Serostatus for CMV was the only available immune exposure information. Later analysis associated a missense DCLRE1C variant with TCR beta V- and J-gene trimming.

The PCR contained 60 Vbeta and 13 Jbeta primers. The repertoire was sequenced with immunoSEQ multiplex PCR; TCRdb's copy has only in-frame clones and lacks some. Its listing shows some 130,000 clones. Comments on this clone: Its antigen is unidentified.

The germline CDR1 and CDR2 sequences are LNHDA and SQIVND (reference sequence). V was pared by 3 bases and J by 10 bases, with 16 bases between. The CDR3 has 14 residues. The receptor was isolated from a man between 18 and 29 years old in good health and CMV-seronegative. The chain has TRBV19 and TRBJ2-1, with D hard to call. The sequenced sample consisted of PBMCs. CDR3 nucleotides: TGTGCCAGTAGTATTATTCACGGTCCAAACGAGCAGTTCTTC. Translation: CASSIIHGPNEQFF.